Here is one T cell receptor beta chain with its context. The antigen is unknown. This CDR3 is 16 amino acids long. With V trimmed by 7 bases and J by 1 base, 12 bases remained unmatched. From germline, CDR1 is LNHDA and CDR2 SQIVND (reference sequence). The PCR employed 60 Vbeta primers together with 13 Jbeta primers. TCRdb's table, derived via immunoSEQ multiplex PCR, lists solely in-frame clones and lacks some. This sample's table has approximately 110,000 clones. This sample is part of a study of cytomegalovirus exposure and HLA in healthy donors. Across the whole study: Across 300 to 400 genotyped donors, more than 75% landed in the Caucasian-associated ancestry cluster.

The study's findings and limits: It was shown in a later analysis that HLA-associated TCR beta chains were more clonally expanded than other, equally common chains. The likely origin of a cluster of highly shared sequence variants was a sequencing artifact. A later analysis by the authors found several of the most significant clusters apparently linked to common viral pathogens.

The receptor comes from a man in his thirties or forties in good health and CMV-seronegative. The chain links TRBV19 to TRBJ1-1; 7 nucleotides agree with TRBD1. The sample taken for sequencing was PBMCs. This chain's CDR3 is CASKWAGGIQNTEAFF. The CDR3 DNA reads as TGTGCCAGTAAATGGGCAGGGGGTATTCAGAACACTGAAGCTTTCTTT.